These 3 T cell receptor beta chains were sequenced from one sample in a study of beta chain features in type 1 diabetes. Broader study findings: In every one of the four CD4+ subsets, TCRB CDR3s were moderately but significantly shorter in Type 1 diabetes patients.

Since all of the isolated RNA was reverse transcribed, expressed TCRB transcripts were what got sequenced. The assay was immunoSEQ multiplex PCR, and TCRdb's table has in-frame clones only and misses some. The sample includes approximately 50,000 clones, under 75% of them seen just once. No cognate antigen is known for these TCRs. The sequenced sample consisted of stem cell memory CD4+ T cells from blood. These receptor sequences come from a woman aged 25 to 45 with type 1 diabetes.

Written as DNA, the CDR3 is TGCGCCAGCAGCCAAGAGCGTTACAGCAATCAGCCCCAGCATTTT. The encoded protein is CASSQERYSNQPQHF. The rearrangement uses TRBV4-1 and TRBJ1-5; D not resolved. Germline V gene sequence: CDR1 MGHRA, CDR2 YSYEKL. V was pared by 0 bases and J by 1 base, with 7 bases between. The CDR3 has 15 amino acids.

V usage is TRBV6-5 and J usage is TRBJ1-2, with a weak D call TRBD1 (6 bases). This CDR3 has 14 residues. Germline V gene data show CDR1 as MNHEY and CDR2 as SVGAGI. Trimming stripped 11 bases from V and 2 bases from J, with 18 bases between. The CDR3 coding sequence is TGTGCCGTCTCAGGGGAATCGGGGAACTATGGCTACACCTTC. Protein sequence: CAVSGESGNYGYTF.

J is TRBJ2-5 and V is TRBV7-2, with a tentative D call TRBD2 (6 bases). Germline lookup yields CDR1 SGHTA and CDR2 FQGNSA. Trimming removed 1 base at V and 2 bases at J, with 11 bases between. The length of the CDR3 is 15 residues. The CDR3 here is CASSLVGGIQETQYF. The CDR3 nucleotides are TGTGCCAGCAGCTTAGTCGGGGGAATACAAGAGACCCAGTACTTC.